A selection of T cell receptor beta chains follows, all from one sample in a study of blood T cells in healthy people across ages. TCRdb re-derived calls from the 5' RACE reads in MiXCR, one entry per CDR3 protein. The profile shows over 300,000 distinct CDR3 sequences, 45% to 65% of them singletons. Sequenced sample: blood. These receptors originate from a man aged 60-69 years in good health. Each CDR3 is given with its conserved first and last residue. Each record gives: V gene, CDR3 length, CDR3 protein.

TRBV5-6	15	CASSRGTSAQETQYF
TRBV7-8	14	CASSPGQGLGEQFF
TRBV5-1	15	CASSLIGQGPDTQYF
TRBV5-1	13	CASSLNSHYGYTF
TRBV4-3	17	CASSQEWAGASYNEQFF
TRBV20-1	14	CSARRQVSLGEAFF
TRBV3-1	14	CASSQIGNGETQYF
TRBV6-4	13	CASSDTSYNEQFF
TRBV7-2	19	CTSSLRPLLAGARSATQYF
TRBV4-1	14	CASSQVVGNYGYTF
TRBV29-1	11	CSVTTWDEQYF
TRBV28	13	CASSPPWGLEQFF
TRBV20-1	13	CSAPDRRANGYTF
TRBV11-2	14	CASSLRTGIWEQFF
TRBV29-1	17	CSVEDQGQGRGQETQYF
TRBV20-1	15	CSARDGGGQPDTQYF
TRBV10-3	13	CAISQDSRSTQYF
TRBV4-3	17	CASSQVQGVAGANVLTF
TRBV4-2	15	CASSPSTGQSYEQYF
TRBV5-6	16	CASSQAGTSTYNEQFF
TRBV6-6	15	CASTHPPGQENGYTF
TRBV2	17	CASSGRQGWGMNTEAFF
TRBV6-1	13	CASIAGRTYEQYF
TRBV2	20	CASSEAAGLAGGMSTDTQYF
TRBV29-1	12	CSVETLGNEQFF
TRBV20-1	13	CSASGRAYNEQFF
TRBV7-6	16	CASSTRAGTSRNEQYF
TRBV7-6	15	CASSTSNRGTDTQYF
TRBV6-2/TRBV6-3	17	CASSSSLGLAETDTQYF
TRBV6-6	16	CASSHIGTGSPREQFF
TRBV6-5	13	CASRVGVRGTQYF
TRBV5-4	16	CASSSGAPKGYNEQFF